This TCR beta chain was sequenced in a study of T cell repertoires in cytomegalovirus infection (dated by TCRdb to the late 2010s). A note on the overall study: Alongside well-studied HLA-B-restricted epitopes, the peptide stimulations were aimed at recently identified HLA-C-restricted CMV epitopes, whose presentation resists viral immunomodulation. The HLA type of each donor mattered for the analysis, because public TCR beta signatures pointed to carriage of CMV infection along with the matching HLA type.

As for this clonotype: No cognate antigen has been identified for it. Base qualities are missing; no much larger clone stands one base away.

The sample's treatment or condition label, in plain terms: in vitro stimulation with specific CMV peptide epitopes to enrich CMV-specific T cells. Overall study outcomes, separate from this receptor: The ex vivo response was dominated by HLA-C-restricted CMV-specific TCR beta clonotypes, and the single most frequent clonotype in two of eight donors was supplied by these HLA-C-restricted clonotypes. In both this cohort and an independent roughly 350-donor cohort, the cumulative frequency of public TCR beta family members distinguished carriers of CMV infection plus the relevant HLA type.

V is clipped by 8 bases and J by 5 bases, and the sequence between their germline boundaries is 10 bases long. Reading the germline V gene gives CDR1 MDHEN and CDR2 SYDVKM. The CDR3 holds 12 amino acids from the cysteine to the phenylalanine. The kept DNA is CDR3 alone, 36 bases in frame from the first base. Reads for this sample came from an Illumina HiSeq 1500. TCRdb trimmed the raw reads at Q25, called clones with MiXCR and kept productive beta chains. Merged by CDR3 protein, the rows form single entries marked with the most common genes and DNA. The sample table lists some 270,000 distinct CDR3 sequences, about 20% of them with a count of one. Approximately 19% of the sample lies in the top ten.

This receptor was obtained from a human donor in good health (CMV status not recorded). Some clones in this sample may be carry-over from other donors' samples. The chain is assembled from TRBV28 and TRBJ1-5; tentative D gene TRBD1, with 6 bases matching. The sample consisted of cultured PBMCs, taken from culture after CMV antigen stimulation. For the CDR3, the sequence is CASSTGHQPQHF. The nucleotide sequence is given as TGTGCCAGCTCTACAGGGCATCAGCCCCAGCATTTT.